This T cell receptor (beta chain) was observed in a study of T cells after somatic rescue of genetic block. The length of the CDR3 is 15 residues. Per germline, CDR1 SGHNT and CDR2 YYREEE (reference sequence). J lost 1 base, V lost 4 bases, and 4 bases had no gene match. Assay used: immunoSEQ multiplex PCR; TCRdb lists only in-frame clones, some missing. Of around 50,000 clones listed, 90% to 97% are singletons. Sequenced material: peripheral blood mononuclear cells (PBMCs). The gene calls are TRBV5-4 and TRBJ2-5, with 10 bases aligning to TRBD2. The sequence was collected from a child younger than two. The CDR3 coding sequence is TGTGCCAGCAGCCTAGCGGGAGTCCTCCAAGAGACCCAGTACTTC. Encoded protein: CASSLAGVLQETQYF.